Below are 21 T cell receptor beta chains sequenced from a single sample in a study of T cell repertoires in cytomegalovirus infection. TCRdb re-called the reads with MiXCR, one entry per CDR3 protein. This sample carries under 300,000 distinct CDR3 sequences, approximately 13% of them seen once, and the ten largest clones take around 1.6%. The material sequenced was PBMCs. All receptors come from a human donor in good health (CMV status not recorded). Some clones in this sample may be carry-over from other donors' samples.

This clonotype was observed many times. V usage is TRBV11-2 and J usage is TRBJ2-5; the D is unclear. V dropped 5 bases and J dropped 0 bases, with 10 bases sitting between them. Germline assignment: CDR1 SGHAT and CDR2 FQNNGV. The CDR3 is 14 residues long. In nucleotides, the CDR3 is TGTGCCAGCAGCAAAGACGCGTACCAAGAGACCCAGTACTTC. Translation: CASSKDAYQETQYF. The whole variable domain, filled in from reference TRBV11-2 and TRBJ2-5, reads EAGVAQSPRYKIIEKRQSVAFWCNPISGHATLYWYQQILGQGPKLLIQFQNNGVVDDSQLPKDRFSAERLKGVDSTLKIQPAKLEDSAVYLCASSKDAYQETQYFGPGTRLLVL.

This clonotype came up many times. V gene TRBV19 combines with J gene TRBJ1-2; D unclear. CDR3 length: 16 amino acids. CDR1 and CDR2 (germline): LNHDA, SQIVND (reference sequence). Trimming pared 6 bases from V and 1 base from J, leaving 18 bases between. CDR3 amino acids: CASSPPLRARNYGYTF. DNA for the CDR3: TGTGCCAGTAGCCCTCCTCTAAGGGCCCGTAACTATGGCTACACCTTC.

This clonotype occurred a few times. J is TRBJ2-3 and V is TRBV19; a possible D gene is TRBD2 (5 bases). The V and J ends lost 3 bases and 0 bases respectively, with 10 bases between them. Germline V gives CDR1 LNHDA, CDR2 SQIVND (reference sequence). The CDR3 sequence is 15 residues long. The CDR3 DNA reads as TGTGCCAGTAGTATGGGAGAGCTGAGCACAGATACGCAGTATTTT. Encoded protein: CASSMGELSTDTQYF.

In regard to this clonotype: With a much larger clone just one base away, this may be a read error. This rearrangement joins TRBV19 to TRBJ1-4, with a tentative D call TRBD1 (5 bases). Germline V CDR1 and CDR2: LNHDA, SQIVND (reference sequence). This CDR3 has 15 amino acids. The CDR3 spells CASTTGGRSNEKLIF. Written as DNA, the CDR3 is TGTGCCAGTACCACCGGGGGACGGAGCAATGAAAAACTGATTTTT.

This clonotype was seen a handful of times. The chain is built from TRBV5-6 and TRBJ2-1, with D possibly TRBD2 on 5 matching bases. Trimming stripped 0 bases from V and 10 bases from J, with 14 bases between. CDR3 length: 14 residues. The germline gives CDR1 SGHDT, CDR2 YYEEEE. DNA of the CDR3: TGTGCCAGCAGCTTGGGACCCCGTACGGGGGAGCAGTTCTTC. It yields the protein CASSLGPRTGEQFF.

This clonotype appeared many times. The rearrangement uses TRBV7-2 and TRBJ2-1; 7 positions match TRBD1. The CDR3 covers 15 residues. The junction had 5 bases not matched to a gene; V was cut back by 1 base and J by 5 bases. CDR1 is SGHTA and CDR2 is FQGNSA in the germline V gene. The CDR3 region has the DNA TGTGCCAGCAGCTTAGTGGTGGGACAGAACAATGAGCAGTTCTTC. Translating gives CASSLVVGQNNEQFF.

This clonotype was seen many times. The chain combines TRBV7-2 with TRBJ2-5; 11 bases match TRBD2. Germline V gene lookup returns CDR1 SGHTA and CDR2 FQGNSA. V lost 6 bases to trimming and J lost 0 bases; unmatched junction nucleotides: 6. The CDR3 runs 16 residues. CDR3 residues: CASSFGLAGYQETQYF. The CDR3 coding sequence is TGTGCCAGCAGTTTCGGACTAGCGGGTTACCAAGAGACCCAGTACTTC.

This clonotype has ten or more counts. The CDR3 spells CASSAEIEGLSRRAKNIQYF. The CDR3 DNA is TGTGCCAGCAGCGCCGAGATCGAGGGTTTAAGTCGACGGGCCAAAAACATTCAGTACTTC. The rearrangement uses TRBV28 and TRBJ2-4; a weak D match, TRBD2 (5 bases). The CDR3 extends over 20 amino acids. Germline CDR1 and CDR2: MDHEN and SYDVKM. Trimming shortened V by 6 bases and J by 1 base, and 28 bases separated the two germline ends.

Here the CDR3 reads CASSLFARETSPLHF. The CDR3 DNA reads as TGTGCCAGCAGCTTATTTGCCAGGGAAACCTCACCCCTCCACTTT. This chain links TRBV7-3 with TRBJ1-6; perhaps TRBD1 as D (5 bases). Per germline, CDR1 SGHTA and CDR2 FQGTGA. Trimming stripped 2 bases from V and 10 bases from J, with 15 bases between. The CDR3 runs to 15 residues. Filled out from reference TRBV7-3 and TRBJ1-6, the complete variable domain reads GAGVSQTPSNKVTEKGKYVELRCDPISGHTALYWYRQSLGQGPEFLIYFQGTGAADDSGLPNDRFFAVRPEGSVSTLKIQRTERGDSAVYLCASSLFARETSPLHFGNGTRLTVT.

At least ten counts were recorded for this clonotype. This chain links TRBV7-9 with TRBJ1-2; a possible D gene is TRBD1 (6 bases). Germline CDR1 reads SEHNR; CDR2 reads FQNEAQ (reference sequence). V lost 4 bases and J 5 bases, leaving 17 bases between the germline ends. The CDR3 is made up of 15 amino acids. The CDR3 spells CASSSTQGRAYGYTF. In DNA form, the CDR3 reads TGTGCCAGCAGCTCAACACAGGGTCGAGCATATGGCTACACCTTC.

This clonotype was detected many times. CDR3 sequence reads: CAGSDRKTEAFF. The CDR3, as DNA: TGTGCCGGTTCAGACAGAAAGACTGAAGCTTTCTTT. The chain links TRBV7-2 to TRBJ1-1; perhaps TRBD1 as D (5 bases). The CDR3 sequence is 12 residues long. Germline-derived CDR1 and CDR2 are SGHTA and FQGNSA. The V gene lost 11 bases and the J gene lost 5 bases, with 15 bases spanning the gap.

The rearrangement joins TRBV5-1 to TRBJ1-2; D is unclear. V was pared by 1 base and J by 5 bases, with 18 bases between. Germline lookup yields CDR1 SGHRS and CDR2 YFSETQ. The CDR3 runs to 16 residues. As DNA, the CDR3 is TGCGCCAGCAGCTTGAGGCTGACGGGAAAGTCGTATGGCTACACCTTC. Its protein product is CASSLRLTGKSYGYTF.

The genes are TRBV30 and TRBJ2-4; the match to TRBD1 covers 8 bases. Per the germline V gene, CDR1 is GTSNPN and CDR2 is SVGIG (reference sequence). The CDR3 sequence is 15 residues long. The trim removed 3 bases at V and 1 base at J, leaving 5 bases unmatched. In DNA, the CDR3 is TGTGCCTGGAGCCGGACAGGGATGGCCAAAAACATTCAGTACTTC. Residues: CAWSRTGMAKNIQYF.

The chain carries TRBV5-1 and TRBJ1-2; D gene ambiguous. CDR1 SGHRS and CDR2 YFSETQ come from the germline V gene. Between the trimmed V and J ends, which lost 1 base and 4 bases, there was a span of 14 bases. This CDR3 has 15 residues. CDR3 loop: CASSLSKTGGYGYTF. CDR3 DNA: TGCGCCAGCAGCTTGTCTAAAACGGGAGGCTATGGCTACACCTTC. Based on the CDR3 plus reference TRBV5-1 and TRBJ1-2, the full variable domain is KAGVTQTPRYLIKTRGQQVTLSCSPISGHRSVSWYQQTPGQGLQFLFEYFSETQRNKGNFPGRFSGRQFSNSRSEMNVSTLELGDSALYLCASSLSKTGGYGYTFGSGTRLTVV.

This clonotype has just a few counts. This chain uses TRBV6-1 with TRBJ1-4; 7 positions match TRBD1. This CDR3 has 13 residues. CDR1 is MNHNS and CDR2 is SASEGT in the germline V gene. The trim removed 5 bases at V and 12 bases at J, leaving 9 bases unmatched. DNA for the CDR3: TGTGCCAGCAGTCCGCAGGGGGGGAGAGAACTGTTTTTT. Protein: CASSPQGGRELFF.

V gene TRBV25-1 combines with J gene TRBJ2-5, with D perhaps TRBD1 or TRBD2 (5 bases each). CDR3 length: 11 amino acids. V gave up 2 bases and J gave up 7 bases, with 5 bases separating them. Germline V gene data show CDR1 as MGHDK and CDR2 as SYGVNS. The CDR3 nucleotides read TGTGCCAGCAGTGAAGGGGGGACCCAGTACTTC. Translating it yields CASSEGGTQYF. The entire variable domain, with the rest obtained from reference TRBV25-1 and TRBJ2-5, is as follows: EADIYQTPRYLVIGTGKKITLECSQTMGHDKMYWYQQDPGMELHLIHYSYGVNSTEKGDLSSESTVSRIRTEHFPLTLESARPSHTSQYLCASSEGGTQYFGPGTRLLVL.

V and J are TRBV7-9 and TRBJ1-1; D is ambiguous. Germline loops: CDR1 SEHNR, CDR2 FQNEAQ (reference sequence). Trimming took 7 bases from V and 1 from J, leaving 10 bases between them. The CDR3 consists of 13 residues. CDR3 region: CASIPAENTEAFF. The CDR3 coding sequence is TGTGCCAGCATCCCCGCAGAGAACACTGAAGCTTTCTTT. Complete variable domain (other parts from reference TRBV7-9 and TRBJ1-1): DTGVSQNPRHKITKRGQNVTFRCDPISEHNRLYWYRQTLGQGPEFLTYFQNEAQLEKSRLLSDRFSAERPKGSFSTLEIQRTEQGDSAMYLCASIPAENTEAFFGQGTRLTVV.

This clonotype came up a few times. The CDR3 is CASSYGRSGYNEQFF. CDR3 coding DNA: TGTGCCAGCAGTTACGGCAGGTCAGGGTACAATGAGCAGTTCTTC. The chain recombines TRBV6-6 with TRBJ2-1, with D tentatively TRBD1 (5 bases). Trimming removed 2 bases at V and 4 bases at J, with 12 bases between. Germline assignment: CDR1 MNHNY and CDR2 SVGAGI (reference sequence). The CDR3 is 15 residues long.

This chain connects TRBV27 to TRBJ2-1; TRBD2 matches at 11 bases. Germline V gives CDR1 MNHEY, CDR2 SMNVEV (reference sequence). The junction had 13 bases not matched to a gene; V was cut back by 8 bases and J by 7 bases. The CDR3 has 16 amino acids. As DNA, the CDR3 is TGTGCCAGCTTTCCCGCGTTAGCGGGAGGGCCGAATGAGCAGTTCTTC. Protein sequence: CASFPALAGGPNEQFF.

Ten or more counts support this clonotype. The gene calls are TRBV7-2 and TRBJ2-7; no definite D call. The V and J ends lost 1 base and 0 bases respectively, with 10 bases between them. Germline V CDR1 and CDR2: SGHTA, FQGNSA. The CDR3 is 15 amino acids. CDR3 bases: TGTGCCAGCAGCTTAGATGGCTTACTCTCCTACGAGCAGTACTTC. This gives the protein CASSLDGLLSYEQYF.

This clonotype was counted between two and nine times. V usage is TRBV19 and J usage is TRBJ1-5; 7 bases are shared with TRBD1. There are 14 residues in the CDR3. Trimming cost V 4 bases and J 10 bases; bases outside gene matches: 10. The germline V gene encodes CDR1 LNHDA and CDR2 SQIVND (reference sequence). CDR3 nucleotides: TGTGCCAGTAGTACTGGACAGGTTTTTGGACCCCAGCATTTT. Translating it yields CASSTGQVFGPQHF.